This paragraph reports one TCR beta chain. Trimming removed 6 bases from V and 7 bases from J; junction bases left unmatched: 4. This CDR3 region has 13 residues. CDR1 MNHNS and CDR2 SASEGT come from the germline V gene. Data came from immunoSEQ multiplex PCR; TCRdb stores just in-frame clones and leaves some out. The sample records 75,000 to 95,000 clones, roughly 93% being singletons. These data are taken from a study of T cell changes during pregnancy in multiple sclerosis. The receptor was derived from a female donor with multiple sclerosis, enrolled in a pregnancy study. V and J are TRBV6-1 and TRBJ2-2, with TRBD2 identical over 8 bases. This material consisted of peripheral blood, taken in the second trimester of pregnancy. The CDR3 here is CASRVSGVGELFF. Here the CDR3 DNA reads TGTGCCAGCAGGGTTAGCGGGGTCGGGGAGCTGTTTTTT.